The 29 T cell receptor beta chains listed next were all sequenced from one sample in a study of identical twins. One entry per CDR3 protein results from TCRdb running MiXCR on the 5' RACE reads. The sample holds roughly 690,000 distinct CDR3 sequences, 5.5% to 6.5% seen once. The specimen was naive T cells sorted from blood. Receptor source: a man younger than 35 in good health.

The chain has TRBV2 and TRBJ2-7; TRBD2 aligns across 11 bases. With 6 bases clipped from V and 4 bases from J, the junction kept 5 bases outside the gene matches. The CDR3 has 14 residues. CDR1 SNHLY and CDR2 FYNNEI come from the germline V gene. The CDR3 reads CASSVAGGRYEQYV. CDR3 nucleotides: TGTGCCAGCAGCGTAGCGGGAGGGCGGTACGAGCAGTACGTC.

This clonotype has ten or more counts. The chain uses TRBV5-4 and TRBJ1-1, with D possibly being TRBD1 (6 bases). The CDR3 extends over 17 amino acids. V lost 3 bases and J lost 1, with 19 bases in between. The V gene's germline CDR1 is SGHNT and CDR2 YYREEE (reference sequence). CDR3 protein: CASSSPEGGLTNTEAFF. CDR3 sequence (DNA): TGTGCCAGCAGCTCCCCGGAGGGGGGCCTCACGAACACTGAAGCTTTCTTT.

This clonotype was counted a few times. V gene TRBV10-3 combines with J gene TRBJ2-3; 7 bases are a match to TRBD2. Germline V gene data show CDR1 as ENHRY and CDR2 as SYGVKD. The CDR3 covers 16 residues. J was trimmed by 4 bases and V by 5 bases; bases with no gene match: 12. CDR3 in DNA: TGTGCCATCAGTCGCGGGGGAGCGGGACTTCCAGATACGCAGTATTTT. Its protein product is CAISRGGAGLPDTQYF.

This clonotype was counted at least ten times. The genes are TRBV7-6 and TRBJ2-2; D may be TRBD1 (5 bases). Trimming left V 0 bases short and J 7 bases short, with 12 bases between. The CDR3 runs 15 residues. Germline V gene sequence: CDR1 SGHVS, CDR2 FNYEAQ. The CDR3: CASSLAGQGNGELFF. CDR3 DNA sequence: TGTGCCAGCAGCTTAGCTGGGCAGGGAAACGGGGAGCTGTTTTTT.

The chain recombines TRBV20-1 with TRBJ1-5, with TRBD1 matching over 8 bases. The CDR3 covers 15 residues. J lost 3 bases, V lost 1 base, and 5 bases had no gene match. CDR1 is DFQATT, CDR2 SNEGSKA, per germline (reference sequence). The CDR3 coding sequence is TGCAGTGCTAGAGCCGGGACAGGAATCAATCAGCCCCAGCATTTT. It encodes CSARAGTGINQPQHF.

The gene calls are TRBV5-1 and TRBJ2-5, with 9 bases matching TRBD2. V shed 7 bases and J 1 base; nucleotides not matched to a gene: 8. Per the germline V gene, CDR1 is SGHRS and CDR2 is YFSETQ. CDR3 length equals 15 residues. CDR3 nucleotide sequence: TGCGCCAGCGGCTGGAATAGCGGGAGCCAAGAGACCCAGTACTTC. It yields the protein CASGWNSGSQETQYF.

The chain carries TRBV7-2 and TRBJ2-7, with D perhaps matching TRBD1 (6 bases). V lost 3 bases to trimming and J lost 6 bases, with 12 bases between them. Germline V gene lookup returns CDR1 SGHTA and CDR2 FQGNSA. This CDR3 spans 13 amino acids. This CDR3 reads CASSFPGAGEQYF. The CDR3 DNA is TGTGCCAGCAGCTTCCCAGGGGCCGGCGAGCAGTACTTC.

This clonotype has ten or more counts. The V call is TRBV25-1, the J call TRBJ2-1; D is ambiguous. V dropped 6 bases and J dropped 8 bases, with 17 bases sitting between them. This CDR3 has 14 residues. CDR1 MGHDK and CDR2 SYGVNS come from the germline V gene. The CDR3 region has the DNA TGTGCCAGCAGCCGAATAGGGCAGAAATATGAGCAGTTCTTC. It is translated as CASSRIGQKYEQFF.

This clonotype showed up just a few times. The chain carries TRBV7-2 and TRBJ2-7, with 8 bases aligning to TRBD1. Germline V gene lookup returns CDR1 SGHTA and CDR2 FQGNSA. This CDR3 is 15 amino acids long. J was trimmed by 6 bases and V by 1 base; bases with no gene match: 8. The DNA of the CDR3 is TGTGCCAGCAGCTTAGTCCGGACAGGGTCCAGCGAGCAGTACTTC. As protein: CASSLVRTGSSEQYF.

DNA of the CDR3: TGTGCCAGCCAACGAACTAGCGGGAGGGCCGGGACCGGGGAGCTGTTTTTT. This codes for CASQRTSGRAGTGELFF. The chain recombines TRBV11-1 with TRBJ2-2, with TRBD2 matching over 13 bases. CDR3 length: 17 amino acids. After removal of 8 bases from V and 5 bases from J, the junction contained 11 bases not matched to a gene. Germline CDR1 is SGHAT and CDR2 is FQDESV (reference sequence).

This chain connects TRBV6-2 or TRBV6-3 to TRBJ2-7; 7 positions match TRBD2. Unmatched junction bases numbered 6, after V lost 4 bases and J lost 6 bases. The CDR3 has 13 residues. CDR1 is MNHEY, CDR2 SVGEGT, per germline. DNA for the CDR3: TGTGCCAGCAGTTCCCCCGGGACTACCGAGCAGTACGTC. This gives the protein CASSSPGTTEQYV.

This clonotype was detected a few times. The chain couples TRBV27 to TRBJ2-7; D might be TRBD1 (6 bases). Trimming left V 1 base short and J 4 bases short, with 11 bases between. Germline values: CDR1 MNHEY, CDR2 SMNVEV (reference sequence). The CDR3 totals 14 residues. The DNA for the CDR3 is TGTGCCAGCAGTTTATTCAGGGGTCCATACGAGCAGTACTTC. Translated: CASSLFRGPYEQYF.

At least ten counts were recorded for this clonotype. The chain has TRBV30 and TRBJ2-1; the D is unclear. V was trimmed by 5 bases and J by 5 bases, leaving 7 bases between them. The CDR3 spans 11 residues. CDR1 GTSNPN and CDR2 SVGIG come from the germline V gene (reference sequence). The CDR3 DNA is TGTGCCTGGGGTCATGACAATGAGCAGTTCTTC. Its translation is CAWGHDNEQFF.

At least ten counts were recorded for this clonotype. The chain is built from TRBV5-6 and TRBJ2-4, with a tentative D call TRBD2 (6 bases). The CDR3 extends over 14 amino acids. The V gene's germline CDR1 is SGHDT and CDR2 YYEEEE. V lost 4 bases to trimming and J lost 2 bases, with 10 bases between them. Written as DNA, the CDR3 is TGTGCCAGCAGCCCCCGGGGGTCCAAAAACATTCAGTACTTC. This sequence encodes CASSPRGSKNIQYF.

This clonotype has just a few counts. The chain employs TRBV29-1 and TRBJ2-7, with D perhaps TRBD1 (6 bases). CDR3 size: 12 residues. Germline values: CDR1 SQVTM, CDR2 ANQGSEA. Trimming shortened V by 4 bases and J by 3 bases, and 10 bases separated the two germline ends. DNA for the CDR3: TGCAGCGTTGTGGACAGCCTCTACGAGCAGTACGTC. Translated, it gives CSVVDSLYEQYV.

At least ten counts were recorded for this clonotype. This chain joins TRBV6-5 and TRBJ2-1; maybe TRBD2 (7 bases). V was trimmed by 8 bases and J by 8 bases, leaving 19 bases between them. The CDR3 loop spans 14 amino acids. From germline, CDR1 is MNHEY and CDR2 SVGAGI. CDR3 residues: CASGSPGGPDEQFF. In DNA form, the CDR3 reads TGTGCCAGCGGTTCCCCGGGGGGCCCCGATGAGCAGTTCTTC.

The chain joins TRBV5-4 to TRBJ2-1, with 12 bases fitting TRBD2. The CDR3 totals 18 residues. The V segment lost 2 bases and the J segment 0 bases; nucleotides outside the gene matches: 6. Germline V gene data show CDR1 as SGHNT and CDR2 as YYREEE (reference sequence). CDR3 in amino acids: CASSFASGREGSYNEQFF. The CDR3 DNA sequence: TGTGCCAGCAGCTTTGCTAGCGGGAGGGAGGGCTCCTACAATGAGCAGTTCTTC.

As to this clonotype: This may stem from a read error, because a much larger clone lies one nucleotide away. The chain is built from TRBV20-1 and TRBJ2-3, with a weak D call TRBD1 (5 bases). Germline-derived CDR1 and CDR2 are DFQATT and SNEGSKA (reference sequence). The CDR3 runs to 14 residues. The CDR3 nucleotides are TGCAGTGCTAGTATAGGGGTTAGCACAAATACGCAGTATTTT. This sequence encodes CSASIGVSTNTQYF.

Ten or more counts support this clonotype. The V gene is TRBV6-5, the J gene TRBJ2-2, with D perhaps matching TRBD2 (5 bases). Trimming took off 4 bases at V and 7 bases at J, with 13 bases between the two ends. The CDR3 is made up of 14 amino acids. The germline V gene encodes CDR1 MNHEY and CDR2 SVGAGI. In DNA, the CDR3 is TGTGCCAGCAGTTTCGGACTCCTGAACGGGGAGCTGTTTTTT. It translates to CASSFGLLNGELFF.

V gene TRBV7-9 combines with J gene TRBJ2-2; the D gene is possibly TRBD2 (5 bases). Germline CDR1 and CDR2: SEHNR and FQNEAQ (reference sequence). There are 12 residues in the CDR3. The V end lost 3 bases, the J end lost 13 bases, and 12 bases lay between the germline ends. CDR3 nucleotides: TGTGCCAGCAGCTTGCGGCCCGAGGGGCTGTTTTTT. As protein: CASSLRPEGLFF.

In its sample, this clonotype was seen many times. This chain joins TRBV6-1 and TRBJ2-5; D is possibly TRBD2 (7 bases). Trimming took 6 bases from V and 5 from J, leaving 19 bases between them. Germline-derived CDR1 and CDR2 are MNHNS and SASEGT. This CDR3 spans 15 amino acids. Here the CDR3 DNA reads TGTGCCAGCAGCCGCCCTGGAGGGGGAGGGGAGACCCAGTACTTC. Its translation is CASSRPGGGGETQYF.

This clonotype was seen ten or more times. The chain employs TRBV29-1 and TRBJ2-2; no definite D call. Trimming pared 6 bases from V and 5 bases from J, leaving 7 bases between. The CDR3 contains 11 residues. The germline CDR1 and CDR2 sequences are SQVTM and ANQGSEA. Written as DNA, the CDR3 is TGCAGCGTCCTAGGGACCGGGGAGCTGTTTTTT. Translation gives CSVLGTGELFF.

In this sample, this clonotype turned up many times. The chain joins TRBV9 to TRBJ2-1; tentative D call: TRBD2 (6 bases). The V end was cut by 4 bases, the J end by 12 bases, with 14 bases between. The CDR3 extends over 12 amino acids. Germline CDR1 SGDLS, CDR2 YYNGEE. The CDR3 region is CASSLTGGVQFF. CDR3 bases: TGTGCCAGCAGCCTGACGGGCGGGGTGCAGTTCTTC.

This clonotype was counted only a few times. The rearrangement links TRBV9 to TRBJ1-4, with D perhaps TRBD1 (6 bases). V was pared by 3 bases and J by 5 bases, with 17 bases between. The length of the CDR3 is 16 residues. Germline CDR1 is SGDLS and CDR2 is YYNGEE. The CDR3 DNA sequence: TGTGCCAGCAGCGCTAAGAGGGGGAGGGCGAATGAAAAACTGTTTTTT. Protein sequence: CASSAKRGRANEKLFF.

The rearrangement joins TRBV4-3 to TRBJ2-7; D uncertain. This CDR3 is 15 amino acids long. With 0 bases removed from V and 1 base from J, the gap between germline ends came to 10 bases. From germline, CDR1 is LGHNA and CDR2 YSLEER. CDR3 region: CASSQDRSASYEQYF. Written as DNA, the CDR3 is TGCGCCAGCAGCCAAGATCGCAGCGCTTCCTACGAGCAGTACTTC.

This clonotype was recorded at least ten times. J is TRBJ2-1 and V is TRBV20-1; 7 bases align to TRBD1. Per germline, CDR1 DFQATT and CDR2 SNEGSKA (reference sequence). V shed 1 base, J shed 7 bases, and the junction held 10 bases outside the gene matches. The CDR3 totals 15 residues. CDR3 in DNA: TGCAGTGCTAGAGGATCCGAGACAGGGTGGAATGAGCAGTTCTTC. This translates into CSARGSETGWNEQFF.

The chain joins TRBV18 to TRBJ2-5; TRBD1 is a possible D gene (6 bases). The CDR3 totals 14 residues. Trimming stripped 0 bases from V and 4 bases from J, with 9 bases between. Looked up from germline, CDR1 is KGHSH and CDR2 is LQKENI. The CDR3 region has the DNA TGTGCCAGCTCACCACCAGGACAGCTAGAGACCCAGTACTTC. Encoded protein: CASSPPGQLETQYF.

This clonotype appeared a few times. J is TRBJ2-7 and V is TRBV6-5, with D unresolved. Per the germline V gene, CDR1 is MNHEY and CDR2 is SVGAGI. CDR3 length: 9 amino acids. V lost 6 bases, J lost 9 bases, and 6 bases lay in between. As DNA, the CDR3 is TGTGCCAGCAGGGGTTCGCAGTACTTC. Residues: CASRGSQYF.

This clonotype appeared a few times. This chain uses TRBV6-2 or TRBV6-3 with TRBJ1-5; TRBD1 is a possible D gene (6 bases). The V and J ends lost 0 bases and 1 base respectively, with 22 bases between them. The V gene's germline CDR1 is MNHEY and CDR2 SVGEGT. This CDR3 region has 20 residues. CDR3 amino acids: CASSYSLGTQNRGSNQPQHF. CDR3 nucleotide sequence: TGTGCCAGCAGTTACTCATTAGGGACACAAAACAGAGGGAGCAATCAGCCCCAGCATTTT.